These T cell receptor beta chains were read from a single sample in a study of blood T cell repertoires in COVID-19. This table comes from immunoSEQ multiplex PCR, and its TCRdb copy is limited to in-frame clones, with some not included. The sample contains some 330,000 clones, roughly nine tenths of which appear only once. The sequencing input was PBMCs or T cells enriched from blood (not recorded which). The receptors stem from a woman aged 25 to 39 who had recovered from COVID-19. The CDR3 runs from the conserved cysteine through the conserved F or W. The order of the fields is CDR3 DNA, CDR3 protein, J gene, clone size, V gene, D gene. A D gene is named only where the DNA matches it firmly. Part of the rows lack a size; the others show once, few, many or a class for expanded clones.

CDR3nt: TGCGCCAGCAGCCAAGACTGGGGCGGCAATGAGCAGTTCTTC
CDR3aa: CASSQDWGGNEQFF
j_gene: TRBJ2-1
abundance: NA
v_gene: TRBV4-3
d_gene: NA

CDR3nt: TGTGCCAGCAGAAGCGGACAGGGATCGCAAGAGACCCAGTACTTC
CDR3aa: CASRSGQGSQETQYF
j_gene: TRBJ2-5
abundance: NA
v_gene: TRBV7-8
d_gene: TRBD1

CDR3nt: TGCAGCGTTTCCATAGCGGGGGGCTCCTACGAGCAGTACTTC
CDR3aa: CSVSIAGGSYEQYF
j_gene: TRBJ2-7
abundance: NA
v_gene: TRBV29-1
d_gene: TRBD2

CDR3nt: TGTGCCAGGGCCAATCAGCCCCAGCATTTT
CDR3aa: CARANQPQHF
j_gene: TRBJ1-5
abundance: NA
v_gene: TRBV27
d_gene: NA

CDR3nt: TGTGCCAGCAGCTTAGAACCTACTAGCACAGATACGCAGTATTTT
CDR3aa: CASSLEPTSTDTQYF
j_gene: TRBJ2-3
abundance: NA
v_gene: TRBV7-8
d_gene: NA

CDR3nt: TGTGCCAGCAGTACAGGGGGAGGAGGGCCCCAGCATTTT
CDR3aa: CASSTGGGGPQHF
j_gene: TRBJ1-5
abundance: NA
v_gene: TRBV27
d_gene: TRBD1

CDR3nt: TGTGCCAGCCTTCTCGGGGACACAGGCTCCTACGAGCAGTACTTC
CDR3aa: CASLLGDTGSYEQYF
j_gene: TRBJ2-7
abundance: once
v_gene: TRBV28
d_gene: NA

CDR3nt: TGCGCCAGCAGCTTGGGGCATACTCAGCCCCAGCATTTT
CDR3aa: CASSLGHTQPQHF
j_gene: TRBJ1-5
abundance: NA
v_gene: TRBV5-1
d_gene: NA

CDR3nt: TGTGCCAGCAGCGCGGGAGGTGGACGCACAGATACGCAGTATTTT
CDR3aa: CASSAGGGRTDTQYF
j_gene: TRBJ2-3
abundance: NA
v_gene: TRBV5-4
d_gene: TRBD2

CDR3nt: TGTGCCTGGAGAGACAGGGGGAACATTCAGTACTTC
CDR3aa: CAWRDRGNIQYF
j_gene: TRBJ2-4
abundance: NA
v_gene: TRBV30
d_gene: TRBD1

CDR3nt: TGTGCCAGCAGTTGGCTGCAGCAAGAGACCCAGTACTTC
CDR3aa: CASSWLQQETQYF
j_gene: TRBJ2-5
abundance: NA
v_gene: TRBV12-3/TRBV12-4
d_gene: NA

CDR3nt: TGCGCCAGCAGCCAAGAATGGCGGGAACCTGGAAACACCATATATTTT
CDR3aa: CASSQEWREPGNTIYF
j_gene: TRBJ1-3
abundance: NA
v_gene: TRBV4-3
d_gene: NA

CDR3nt: TGTGCCAGCAGTCCAACTCTCAGGGGCCAGTACTACGAGCAGTACTTC
CDR3aa: CASSPTLRGQYYEQYF
j_gene: TRBJ2-7
abundance: few
v_gene: TRBV7-6
d_gene: NA

CDR3nt: TGTGCCAGCAGCTCCCGGCCGAGGGACACCATATATTTT
CDR3aa: CASSSRPRDTIYF
j_gene: TRBJ1-3
abundance: NA
v_gene: TRBV7-2
d_gene: NA

CDR3nt: TGCGCCAGCAGCCAAGAGTGGAGGATTCAAGAGACCCAGTACTTC
CDR3aa: CASSQEWRIQETQYF
j_gene: TRBJ2-5
abundance: NA
v_gene: TRBV4-3
d_gene: NA

CDR3nt: TGTGCCAGCAGTTACTCGTCCCAGGGTGGCTACACCTTC
CDR3aa: CASSYSSQGGYTF
j_gene: TRBJ1-2
abundance: NA
v_gene: TRBV6-5
d_gene: NA

CDR3nt: TGTGCCACCACCGGGACAGGGGTGACCGGGGAGCTGTTTTTT
CDR3aa: CATTGTGVTGELFF
j_gene: TRBJ2-2
abundance: once
v_gene: TRBV24-1
d_gene: TRBD1

CDR3nt: TGTGCCAGCTCACCGGACAGGTGGGAGAACACTGAAGCTTTCTTT
CDR3aa: CASSPDRWENTEAFF
j_gene: TRBJ1-1
abundance: NA
v_gene: TRBV18
d_gene: TRBD1

CDR3nt: TGTGCCAGCAGCCGGGACAGTTCAGGGCGCAATGAGCAGTTCTTC
CDR3aa: CASSRDSSGRNEQFF
j_gene: TRBJ2-1
abundance: NA
v_gene: TRBV7-2
d_gene: TRBD1

CDR3nt: TGCGCCAGCAGCCAAGGACGACAGGGGGTTGGCTACGAGCAGTACTTC
CDR3aa: CASSQGRQGVGYEQYF
j_gene: TRBJ2-7
abundance: NA
v_gene: TRBV4-3
d_gene: TRBD1

CDR3nt: TGTGCCAGCAGCCAAGTCAGGGTCGGGGGCTACACCTTC
CDR3aa: CASSQVRVGGYTF
j_gene: TRBJ1-2
abundance: NA
v_gene: TRBV3-1/TRBV3-2
d_gene: NA

CDR3nt: TGTGCCAGCAGCCCGCGGCATGGGGGGGTTTATGGCTACACCTTC
CDR3aa: CASSPRHGGVYGYTF
j_gene: TRBJ1-2
abundance: NA
v_gene: TRBV7-2
d_gene: NA

CDR3nt: TGTGCCACCAGCGGCGGCAGGGGGCGGAAGGATGGCTACACCTTC
CDR3aa: CATSGGRGRKDGYTF
j_gene: TRBJ1-2
abundance: NA
v_gene: TRBV15
d_gene: TRBD1

CDR3nt: TGTGCCAGCAGCTCAGGGGACAGGGGTTACGCTGAAGCTTTCTTT
CDR3aa: CASSSGDRGYAEAFF
j_gene: TRBJ1-1
abundance: NA
v_gene: TRBV11-2
d_gene: TRBD1

CDR3nt: TGTGCCAGCAGCCCACACCCGGGACAGGGATCCACTGAAGCTTTCTTT
CDR3aa: CASSPHPGQGSTEAFF
j_gene: TRBJ1-1
abundance: NA
v_gene: TRBV7-3
d_gene: TRBD1

CDR3nt: TGTGCCAGCAGTTACTCAGGGGGTAACACCATATATTTT
CDR3aa: CASSYSGGNTIYF
j_gene: TRBJ1-3
abundance: NA
v_gene: TRBV6-5
d_gene: NA

CDR3nt: TGTGCCTGGAGTGTACTTGTGGCGGGCGAGCAGTACTTC
CDR3aa: CAWSVLVAGEQYF
j_gene: TRBJ2-7
abundance: NA
v_gene: TRBV30
d_gene: NA

CDR3nt: TGTGCCAGCAGTTTGACTAGCAGCACAGATACGCAGTATTTT
CDR3aa: CASSLTSSTDTQYF
j_gene: TRBJ2-3
abundance: NA
v_gene: TRBV7-2
d_gene: TRBD2

CDR3nt: TGTGCCAGTAGTCCTGGCGGGAAACGGAGGGACAATCAGCCCCAGCATTTT
CDR3aa: CASSPGGKRRDNQPQHF
j_gene: TRBJ1-5
abundance: NA
v_gene: TRBV19
d_gene: NA

CDR3nt: TGTGCCAGCAGTTTACGGGGGGGCAACCACGAGCAGTACTTC
CDR3aa: CASSLRGGNHEQYF
j_gene: TRBJ2-7
abundance: once
v_gene: TRBV28
d_gene: TRBD2